The next 32 T cell receptor beta chains were all read from a single sample in a study of cytotoxic CD8 clonotypes in ibrutinib-treated CLL. Method: immunoSEQ multiplex PCR; TCRdb's copy keeps in-frame clones and lacks some. The table shows approximately 92,000 clones, with about 74% occurring only once. Sequenced material: PBMCs, taken after 24 months of ibrutinib treatment. These receptors were taken from a human donor with chronic lymphocytic leukemia.

This chain uses TRBV27 with TRBJ2-4, with D perhaps matching TRBD2 (6 bases). V gave up 5 bases and J gave up 2 bases, with 10 bases separating them. Germline V gene sequence: CDR1 MNHEY, CDR2 SMNVEV (reference sequence). The CDR3 is 14 residues long. CDR3 sequence reads: CASSGGSTKNIQYF. In DNA, the CDR3 is TGTGCCAGCAGTGGGGGGAGTACCAAAAACATTCAGTACTTC.

The CDR3 sequence: CASSQVPGTGGLEQYF. The DNA of the CDR3 is TGCGCCAGCAGCCAAGTGCCCGGGACAGGGGGCCTCGAGCAGTACTTC. V and J are TRBV4-1 and TRBJ2-7; 12 positions match TRBD1. The V gene's germline CDR1 is MGHRA and CDR2 YSYEKL. V was pared by 1 base and J by 6 bases, with 7 bases of the junction left unmatched. The CDR3 is 16 amino acids.

The gene calls are TRBV7-3 and TRBJ2-1, with 13 bases lining up with TRBD2. The trim removed 5 bases at V and 7 bases at J, leaving 8 bases unmatched. The CDR3 has 16 residues. The germline gives CDR1 SGHTA, CDR2 FQGTGA. CDR3 residues: CASSPPLAGGRNEQFF. CDR3 DNA: TGTGCCAGCAGCCCCCCACTAGCGGGAGGGCGTAATGAGCAGTTCTTC.

Remarks on this clone: Sequence at one end of the junction differs from germline and may be a read error. CDR3 protein: CASSLRAGNTGAFF. The CDR3 DNA reads as TGCGCCAGCAGCTTGAGGGCAGGGAACACTGGAGCTTTCTTT. The genes are TRBV5-1 and TRBJ1-1; D might be TRBD1 (5 bases). The CDR3 has 14 residues. Germline-derived CDR1 and CDR2 are SGHRS and YFSETQ.

The chain links TRBV2 to TRBJ2-1; D perhaps matches TRBD2 (6 bases). Trimming cost V 1 base and J 6 bases, with 13 bases left between them. Germline lookup yields CDR1 SNHLY and CDR2 FYNNEI. This CDR3 spans 15 amino acids. The CDR3: CASSEVEGGGNEQFF. CDR3 nucleotides: TGTGCCAGCAGTGAAGTTGAGGGAGGAGGCAATGAGCAGTTCTTC.

In DNA form, the CDR3 reads TGTGCCAGCTCACCAGGGACTAGCTCCAATGAGCAGTTCTTC. It codes for CASSPGTSSNEQFF. The V call is TRBV18, the J call TRBJ2-1; 9 bases map to TRBD2. V was pared by 2 bases and J by 6 bases, with 2 bases of the junction left unmatched. The CDR3 runs to 14 residues. The germline CDR1 and CDR2 sequences are KGHSH and LQKENI.

The chain links TRBV5-1 to TRBJ2-5; no firm D call. V was shortened by 2 bases and J by 1 base, with 0 bases between the two germline ends. Germline values: CDR1 SGHRS, CDR2 YFSETQ. The CDR3 is 11 residues long. Here the CDR3 reads CASSFQETQYF. In DNA form, the CDR3 reads TGCGCCAGCAGCTTCCAAGAGACCCAGTACTTC.

The rearrangement links TRBV19 to TRBJ2-7, with 9 bases that match TRBD1. The junction had 4 bases not matched to a gene; V was cut back by 5 bases and J by 2 bases. Germline CDR1 LNHDA, CDR2 SQIVND (reference sequence). CDR3 length: 14 amino acids. In DNA, the CDR3 is TGTGCCAGTAGTCCCCGACAGGGGGCCTACGAGCAGTACTTC. Translating gives CASSPRQGAYEQYF.

The chain combines TRBV5-4 with TRBJ1-3; no definite D call. From germline, CDR1 is SGHNT and CDR2 YYREEE (reference sequence). The CDR3 is made up of 13 amino acids. V lost 2 bases and J 0 bases, leaving 3 bases between the germline ends. The CDR3 sequence is CASSFFSGNTIYF. The CDR3 DNA follows: TGTGCCAGCAGCTTTTTCTCTGGAAACACCATATATTTT. Together with reference TRBV5-4 and TRBJ1-3, the CDR3 gives the full variable domain: ETGVTQSPTHLIKTRGQQVTLRCSSQSGHNTVSWYQQALGQGPQFIFQYYREEENGRGNFPPRFSGLQFPNYSSELNVNALELDDSALYLCASSFFSGNTIYFGEGSWLTVV.

CDR3 coding DNA: TGTGCCAGCAGCGCCCAGGATAGCAATCAGCCCCAGCATTTT. As protein: CASSAQDSNQPQHF. V is TRBV9 and J is TRBJ1-5; D gene uncertain. The germline CDR1 and CDR2 sequences are SGDLS and YYNGEE. The CDR3 contains 14 residues. V dropped 3 bases and J dropped 0 bases, with 7 bases sitting between them.

This clone was recorded a few times. The V call is TRBV25-1, the J call TRBJ1-1, with D uncertain. Germline loops: CDR1 MGHDK, CDR2 SYGVNS. The CDR3 is 14 residues long. Trimming took off 6 bases at V and 1 base at J, with 12 bases between the two ends. The CDR3 loop is CASRHGRQNTEAFF. CDR3 in DNA: TGTGCCAGCAGACACGGACGGCAGAACACTGAAGCTTTCTTT.

The chain employs TRBV11-3 and TRBJ2-5; 10 nucleotides agree with TRBD2. J was trimmed by 4 bases and V by 3 bases; bases with no gene match: 8. The CDR3 runs to 16 residues. Germline V lookup: CDR1 SGHNT, CDR2 YENEEA. CDR3 DNA: TGTGCCAGCAGCTTGGGCGGTCTAGCGGGAGCAGAGACCCAGTACTTC. Protein sequence: CASSLGGLAGAETQYF.

V usage is TRBV5-1 and J usage is TRBJ2-1, with D tentatively TRBD1 or TRBD2 (6 bases each). Germline CDR1 and CDR2: SGHRS and YFSETQ. This CDR3 has 24 residues. V was clipped by 1 base and J by 5 bases, with 40 bases between them. The CDR3 nucleotides read TGCGCCAGCAGCTTGCGGCAGGCCCTGGGGGGCTGGGGGGTTAGGTCGGGACTCCACAATGAGCAGTTCTTC. Translated: CASSLRQALGGWGVRSGLHNEQFF. Supplemented by reference TRBV5-1 and TRBJ2-1, the full variable domain reads KAGVTQTPRYLIKTRGQQVTLSCSPISGHRSVSWYQQTPGQGLQFLFEYFSETQRNKGNFPGRFSGRQFSNSRSEMNVSTLELGDSALYLCASSLRQALGGWGVRSGLHNEQFFGPGTRLTVL.

V usage is TRBV29-1 and J usage is TRBJ1-1; 7 bases match TRBD1. In germline, CDR1 is SQVTM, CDR2 ANQGSEA. With V trimmed by 8 bases and J by 4 bases, 7 bases remained unmatched. There are 12 residues in the CDR3. CDR3 in DNA: TGCAGCTCGAGGGGGCTGGTCACTGAAGCTTTCTTT. As protein: CSSRGLVTEAFF.

The chain employs TRBV5-1 and TRBJ2-2, with D perhaps assigned TRBD1 or TRBD2 (5 bases each). This CDR3 comprises 16 residues. Germline CDR1 is SGHRS and CDR2 is YFSETQ. Trimming removed 1 base at V and 1 base at J, with 11 bases between. The CDR3 DNA reads TGCGCCAGCAGCTTGCAGGGTAGCGTGAACACCGGGGAGCTGTTTTTT. As protein: CASSLQGSVNTGELFF.

The CDR3 loop is CASSFLTYGYTF. In DNA, the CDR3 is TGTGCCAGCAGTTTTTTGACCTATGGCTACACCTTC. The chain joins TRBV2 to TRBJ1-2; unclear D gene. Germline V CDR1 and CDR2: SNHLY, FYNNEI. There are 12 residues in the CDR3. V was trimmed by 5 bases and J by 4 bases, leaving 8 bases between them.

This clone was seen only a few times. The chain uses TRBV7-8 and TRBJ1-3, with TRBD1 matching over 10 bases. Germline trimming cut 4 bases from V and 3 bases from J; bases unmatched to any gene: 3. Germline lookup yields CDR1 SGHVS and CDR2 FQNEAQ. CDR3 size: 15 residues. CDR3 in DNA: TGTGCCAGCAGCTCGACAGGGGGCTTTGGAAACACCATATATTTT. Translated: CASSSTGGFGNTIYF.

V usage is TRBV9 and J usage is TRBJ1-4; D is ambiguous. CDR3 size: 14 residues. The V and J ends lost 3 bases and 6 bases respectively, with 12 bases between them. The V gene's germline CDR1 is SGDLS and CDR2 YYNGEE. In nucleotides, the CDR3 is TGTGCCAGCAGCGCCCGACCTCATGATGAAAAACTGTTTTTT. Protein product: CASSARPHDEKLFF.

This clone appeared a few times. This chain connects TRBV5-1 to TRBJ1-1; D remains ambiguous. The germline V and J ends were trimmed by 8 bases and 2 bases, with 13 bases remaining between them. CDR1 SGHRS and CDR2 YFSETQ come from the germline V gene. This CDR3 region has 13 residues. The CDR3 loop is CASSVELNTEAFF. The DNA of the CDR3 is TGCGCCAGTTCGGTGGAGCTCAACACTGAAGCTTTCTTT.

V is TRBV5-4 and J is TRBJ2-1, with 8 nucleotides matching TRBD2. V was clipped by 4 bases and J by 6 bases; unmatched bases: 12. Germline lookup yields CDR1 SGHNT and CDR2 YYREEE (reference sequence). This CDR3 spans 16 amino acids. For the CDR3, the DNA is TGTGCCAGCAGCGGTCCGAGGACTAGCTCGCTCAATGAGCAGTTCTTC. Translated, it gives CASSGPRTSSLNEQFF.

This chain connects TRBV19 to TRBJ1-1; tentative D call: TRBD1 (6 bases). Per germline, CDR1 LNHDA and CDR2 SQIVND (reference sequence). Trimming removed 0 bases from V and 5 bases from J, with 22 bases in between. The CDR3 runs to 18 residues. The CDR3 here is CASSIDLSFARGGTEAFF. Written as DNA, the CDR3 is TGTGCCAGTAGTATAGATCTGTCGTTCGCCAGAGGGGGGACTGAAGCTTTCTTT.

This chain joins TRBV6-1 and TRBJ2-7; 9 positions match TRBD1. V dropped 7 bases and J dropped 3; count of bases not matched to a gene: 10. CDR1 MNHNS and CDR2 SASEGT come from the germline V gene. The CDR3 contains 15 residues. The CDR3 here is CASTQAGTGFYEQYF. CDR3 sequence (DNA): TGTGCCAGCACCCAAGCAGGGACAGGGTTCTACGAGCAGTACTTC.

The chain has TRBV5-1 and TRBJ1-2; D is perhaps TRBD1 (5 bases). The V gene's germline CDR1 is SGHRS and CDR2 YFSETQ. The CDR3 runs to 13 residues. Trimming took off 4 bases at V and 6 bases at J, with 13 bases between the two ends. The CDR3 region is CASSIREGNGYTF. In DNA, the CDR3 is TGCGCCAGCAGCATCAGGGAGGGCAATGGCTACACCTTC.

The chain links TRBV2 to TRBJ2-1, with TRBD2 identical over 10 bases. CDR1 is SNHLY and CDR2 is FYNNEI in the germline V gene. The CDR3 is made up of 17 amino acids. V lost 0 bases, J lost 7 bases, and 9 bases stayed unmatched. The CDR3 bases are TGTGCCAGCAGTGAAGCGCTGGGGACTAGCGCCTCTAATGAGCAGTTCTTC. It translates to CASSEALGTSASNEQFF.

This clone was picked up a small number of times. The chain employs TRBV2 and TRBJ1-2; D unresolved. The CDR3 is made up of 14 amino acids. Trimming left V 1 base short and J 4 bases short, with 10 bases between. CDR1 SNHLY and CDR2 FYNNEI come from the germline V gene. CDR3 in DNA: TGTGCCAGCAGTGAAGATGCCTCTGGCTATGGCTACACCTTC. The encoded protein is CASSEDASGYGYTF.

This chain joins TRBV5-3 and TRBJ1-2, with 7 bases identical to TRBD1. TRBV5-3 is marked as an open reading frame, function uncertain. The CDR3 covers 14 residues. V lost 3 bases, J lost 2 bases, and 4 bases stayed unmatched. This CDR3 reads CARSSGTVNYGYTF. The DNA of the CDR3 is TGTGCCAGAAGCTCCGGGACAGTCAACTATGGCTACACCTTC.

This clone was detected once. V gene TRBV10-3 combines with J gene TRBJ1-2, with TRBD1 matching over 10 bases. Looked up from germline, CDR1 is ENHRY and CDR2 is SYGVKD. The CDR3 is 15 residues long. The junction had 11 bases not matched to a gene; V was cut back by 10 bases and J by 3 bases. The CDR3 region is CATSKTGGADYGYTF. The CDR3 DNA reads as TGTGCCACATCGAAGACAGGGGGCGCGGACTATGGCTACACCTTC.

This clone was found a few times. The chain couples TRBV29-1 to TRBJ1-6, with TRBD1 as a possible D gene (5 bases). Trimming stripped 7 bases from V and 14 bases from J, with 15 bases between. The CDR3 has 11 residues. From germline, CDR1 is SQVTM and CDR2 ANQGSEA. CDR3 loop: CSASLRGALHF. CDR3 bases: TGCAGCGCCAGCCTTCGGGGGGCCCTCCACTTT.

This clone appeared a few times. V gene TRBV6-1 combines with J gene TRBJ1-5, with D possibly being TRBD1 (6 bases). CDR3 length: 16 amino acids. Germline V gene sequence: CDR1 MNHNS, CDR2 SASEGT. V lost 0 bases to trimming and J lost 3 bases, with 12 bases between them. The DNA of the CDR3 is TGTGCCAGCAGTGAAGCAACAGGGTCCTACAATCAGCCCCAGCATTTT. This translates into CASSEATGSYNQPQHF.

The V gene is TRBV6-1, the J gene TRBJ2-7, with D perhaps matching TRBD1 (6 bases). The CDR3 is 16 residues long. Trimming took off 3 bases at V and 2 bases at J, with 17 bases between the two ends. CDR1 is MNHNS, CDR2 SASEGT, per germline. The CDR3 loop reads CASSEQYRVRAYEQYF. The CDR3 bases are TGTGCCAGCAGTGAGCAATACAGGGTAAGGGCCTACGAGCAGTACTTC.

The chain joins TRBV15 to TRBJ1-5; D is unclear. V dropped 5 bases and J dropped 0 bases, with 5 bases sitting between them. The CDR3 spans 13 residues. Per germline, CDR1 LNHNV and CDR2 YYDKDF (reference sequence). For the CDR3, the DNA is TGTGCCACCAGCGGGGATAGCAATCAGCCCCAGCATTTT. Amino acid sequence: CATSGDSNQPQHF. Filled out from reference TRBV15 and TRBJ1-5, the complete variable domain reads DAMVIQNPRYQVTQFGKPVTLSCSQTLNHNVMYWYQQKSSQAPKLLFHYYDKDFNNEADTPDNFQSRRPNTSFCFLDIRSPGLGDTAMYLCATSGDSNQPQHFGDGTRLSIL.

The CDR3 sequence: CSARPDGAFF. The CDR3 DNA reads as TGCAGTGCTAGACCGGACGGAGCTTTCTTT. This chain connects TRBV20-1 to TRBJ1-1, with D unclear. V was pared by 2 bases and J by 10 bases, with 8 bases between. The CDR3 is 10 amino acids. Germline CDR1 DFQATT, CDR2 SNEGSKA (reference sequence).